This entry features one T cell receptor (beta chain) sequence. Other DNA sequences in this specimen translate into the identical CDR3. This sample stems from a study of CD8+ T cells in alopecia areata. Sequencing templates came from extracted RNA that was reverse transcribed into cDNA. Profiling relied on immunoSEQ multiplex PCR, and the TCRdb table lists in-frame clones only, not all of them. The repertoire consists of roughly 75,000 clones, with approximately 61% occurring once and the leading ten covering under 20%. The CDR3 covers 14 residues. V lost 5 bases to trimming and J lost 2 bases; unmatched junction nucleotides: 4. Germline V gives CDR1 SEHNR, CDR2 FQNEAQ (reference sequence).

The sequenced sample was CD8+ T cells sorted from blood, obtained at week 0. The chain links TRBV7-9 to TRBJ1-2, with 8 bases fitting TRBD1. The TCR comes from a human donor with alopecia areata. In DNA, the CDR3 is TGTGCCAGCAGCCCCCGGACAGGGAACTATGGCTACACCTTC. Protein product: CASSPRTGNYGYTF.